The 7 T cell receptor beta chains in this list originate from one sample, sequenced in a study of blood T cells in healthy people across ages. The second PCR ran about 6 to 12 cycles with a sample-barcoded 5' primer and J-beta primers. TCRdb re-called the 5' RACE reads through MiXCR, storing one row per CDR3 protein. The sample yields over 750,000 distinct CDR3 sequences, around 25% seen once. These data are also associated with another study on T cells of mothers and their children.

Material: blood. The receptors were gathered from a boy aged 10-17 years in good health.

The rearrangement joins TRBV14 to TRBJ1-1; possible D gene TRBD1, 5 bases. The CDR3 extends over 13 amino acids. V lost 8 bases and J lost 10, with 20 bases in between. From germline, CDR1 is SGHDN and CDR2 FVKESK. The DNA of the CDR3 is TGTGCCAGCGGGAGGGGTGAGGGTACGCGAGCTTTCTTT. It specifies CASGRGEGTRAFF.

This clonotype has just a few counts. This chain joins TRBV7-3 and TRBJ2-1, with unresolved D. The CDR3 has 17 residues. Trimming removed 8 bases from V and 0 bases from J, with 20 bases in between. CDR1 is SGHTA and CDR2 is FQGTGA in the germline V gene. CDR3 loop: CASSPSLLGSSYNEQFF. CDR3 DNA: TGTGCCAGCTCGCCCTCCCTACTGGGCAGCTCCTACAATGAGCAGTTCTTC.

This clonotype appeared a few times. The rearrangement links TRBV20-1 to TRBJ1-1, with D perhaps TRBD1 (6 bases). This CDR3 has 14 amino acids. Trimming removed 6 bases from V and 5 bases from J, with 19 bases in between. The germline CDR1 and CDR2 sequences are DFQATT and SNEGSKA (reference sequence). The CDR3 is CSASPRGAGTEAFF. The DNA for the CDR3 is TGCAGTGCGAGCCCGAGGGGGGCGGGAACTGAAGCTTTCTTT.

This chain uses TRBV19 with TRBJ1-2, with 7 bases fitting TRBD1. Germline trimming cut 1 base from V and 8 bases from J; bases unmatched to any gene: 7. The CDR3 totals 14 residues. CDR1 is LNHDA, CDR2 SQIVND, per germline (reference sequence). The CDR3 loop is CASSIVEGAMGYTF. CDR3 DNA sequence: TGTGCCAGTAGTATAGTCGAGGGGGCCATGGGCTACACCTTC.

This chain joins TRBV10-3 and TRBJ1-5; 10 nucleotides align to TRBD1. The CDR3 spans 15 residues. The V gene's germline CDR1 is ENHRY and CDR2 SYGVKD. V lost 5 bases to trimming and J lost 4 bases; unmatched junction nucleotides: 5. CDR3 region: CAISSGTGDNQPQHF. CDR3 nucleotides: TGTGCCATCAGTTCCGGGACAGGGGATAATCAGCCCCAGCATTTT.

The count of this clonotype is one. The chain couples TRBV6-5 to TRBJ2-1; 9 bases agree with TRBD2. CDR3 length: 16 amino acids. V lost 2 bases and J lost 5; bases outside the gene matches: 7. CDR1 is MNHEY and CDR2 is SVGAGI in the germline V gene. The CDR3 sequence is CASSYLTSGSDNEQFF. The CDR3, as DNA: TGTGCCAGCAGTTACCTAACTAGCGGGTCAGACAATGAGCAGTTCTTC.

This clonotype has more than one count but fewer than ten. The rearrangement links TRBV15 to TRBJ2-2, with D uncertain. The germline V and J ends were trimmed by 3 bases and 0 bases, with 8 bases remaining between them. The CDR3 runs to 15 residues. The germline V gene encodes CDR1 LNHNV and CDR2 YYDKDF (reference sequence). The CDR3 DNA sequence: TGTGCCACCAGCAGGACCGACGCGAACACCGGGGAGCTGTTTTTT. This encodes CATSRTDANTGELFF.